This T cell receptor (beta chain) emerged from a study of cytomegalovirus exposure and HLA in healthy donors. About the research overall: Among over 300 genotyped donors, more than 65% fell in the Caucasian-associated ancestry cluster. General study results and limits: Most sequenced TCRs were rare (though some public TCRs occurred in many donors). It was reported that the classifier diagnosed cytomegalovirus status with high specificity and sensitivity in both the original and validation cohorts.

Concerning this clone itself: Antigen unknown.

This PCR relied on a set of 60 Vbeta primers and 13 Jbeta primers. Produced via immunoSEQ multiplex PCR; TCRdb's table is partial and in-frame only. The sample records about 180,000 clones, 80% being singletons. CDR3 size: 18 residues. Germline values: CDR1 LNHDA, CDR2 SQIVND (reference sequence). V was clipped by 5 bases and J by 0 bases, with 21 bases between them. The clonotype was recovered from a girl aged 5-17 years in good health and CMV-seropositive. The chain employs TRBV19 and TRBJ2-3; a weak D match, TRBD2 (6 bases). Sequencing used PBMCs. CDR3 nucleotides: TGTGCCAGTAGTCTTGACGGTAGCGGAATTTCTAGCACAGATACGCAGTATTTT. Translated, it gives CASSLDGSGISSTDTQYF.